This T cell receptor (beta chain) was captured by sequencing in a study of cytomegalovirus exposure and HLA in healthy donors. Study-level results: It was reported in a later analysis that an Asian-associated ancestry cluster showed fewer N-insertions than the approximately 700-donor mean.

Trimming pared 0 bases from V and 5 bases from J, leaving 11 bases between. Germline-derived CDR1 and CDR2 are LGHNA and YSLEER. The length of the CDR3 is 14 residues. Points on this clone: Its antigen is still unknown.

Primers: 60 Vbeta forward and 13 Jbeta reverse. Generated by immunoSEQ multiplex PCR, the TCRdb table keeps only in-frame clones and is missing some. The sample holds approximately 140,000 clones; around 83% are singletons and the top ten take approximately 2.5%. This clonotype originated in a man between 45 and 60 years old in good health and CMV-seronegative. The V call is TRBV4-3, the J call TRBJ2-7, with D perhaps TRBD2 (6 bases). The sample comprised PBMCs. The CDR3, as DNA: TGCGCCAGCAGCCAAGATGGGTGGGGGGACGAGCAGTACTTC. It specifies CASSQDGWGDEQYF.